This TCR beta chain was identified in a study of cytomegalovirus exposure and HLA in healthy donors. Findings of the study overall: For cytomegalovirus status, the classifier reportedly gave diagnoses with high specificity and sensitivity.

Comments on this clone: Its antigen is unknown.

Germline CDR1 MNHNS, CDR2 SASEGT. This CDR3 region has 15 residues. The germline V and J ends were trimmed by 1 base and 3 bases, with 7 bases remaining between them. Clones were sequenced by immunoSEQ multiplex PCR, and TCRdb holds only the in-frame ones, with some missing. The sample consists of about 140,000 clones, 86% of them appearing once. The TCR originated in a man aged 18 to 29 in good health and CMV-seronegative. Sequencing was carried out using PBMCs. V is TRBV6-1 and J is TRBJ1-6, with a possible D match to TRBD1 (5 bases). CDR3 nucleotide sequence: TGTGCCAGCAGTGAAGTGCAGGGCTATAATTCACCCCTCCACTTT. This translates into CASSEVQGYNSPLHF.